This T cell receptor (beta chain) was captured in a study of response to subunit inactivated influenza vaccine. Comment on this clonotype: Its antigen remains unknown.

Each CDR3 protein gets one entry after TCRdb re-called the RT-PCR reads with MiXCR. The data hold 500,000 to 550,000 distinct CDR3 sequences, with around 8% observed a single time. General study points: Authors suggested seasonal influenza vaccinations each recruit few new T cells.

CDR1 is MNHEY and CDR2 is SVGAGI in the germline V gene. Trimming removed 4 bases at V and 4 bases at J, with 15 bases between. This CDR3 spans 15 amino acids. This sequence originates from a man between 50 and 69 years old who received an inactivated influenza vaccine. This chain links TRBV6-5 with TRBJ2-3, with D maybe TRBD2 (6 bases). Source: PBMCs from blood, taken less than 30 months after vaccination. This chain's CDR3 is CASSLRGLAADTQYF. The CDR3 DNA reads TGTGCCAGCAGTTTGCGTGGGTTAGCGGCAGATACGCAGTATTTT.